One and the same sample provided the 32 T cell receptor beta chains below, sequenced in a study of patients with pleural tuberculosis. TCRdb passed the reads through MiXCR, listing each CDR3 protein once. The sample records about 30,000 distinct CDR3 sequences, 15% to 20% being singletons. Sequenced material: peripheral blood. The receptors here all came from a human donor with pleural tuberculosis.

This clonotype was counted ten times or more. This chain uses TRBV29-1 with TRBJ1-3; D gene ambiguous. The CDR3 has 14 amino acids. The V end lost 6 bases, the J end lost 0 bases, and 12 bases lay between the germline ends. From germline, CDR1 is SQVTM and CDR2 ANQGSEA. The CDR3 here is CSVATGYSGNTIYF. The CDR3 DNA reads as TGCAGCGTAGCGACGGGGTACTCTGGAAACACCATATATTTT.

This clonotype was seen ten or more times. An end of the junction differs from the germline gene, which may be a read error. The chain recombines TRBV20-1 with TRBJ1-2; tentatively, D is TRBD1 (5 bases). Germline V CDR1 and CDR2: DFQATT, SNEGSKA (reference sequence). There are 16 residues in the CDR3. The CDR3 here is CSASQRIGDPNYGYTF. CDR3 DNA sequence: TGCAGCGCTAGCCAACGCATAGGGGACCCTAACTATGGCTACACCTTC.

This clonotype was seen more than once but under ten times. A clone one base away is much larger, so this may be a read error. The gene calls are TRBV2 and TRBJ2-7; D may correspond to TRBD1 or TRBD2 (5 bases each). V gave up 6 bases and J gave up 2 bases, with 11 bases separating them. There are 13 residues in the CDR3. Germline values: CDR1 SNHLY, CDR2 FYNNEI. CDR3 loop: CASRGPDAYEQYF. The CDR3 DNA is TGTGCCAGCAGGGGACCAGACGCCTACGAGCAGTACTTC. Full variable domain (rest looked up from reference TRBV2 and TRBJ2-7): EPEVTQTPSHQVTQMGQEVILRCVPISNHLYFYWYRQILGQKVEFLVSFYNNEISEKSEIFDDQFSVERPDGSNFTLKIRSTKLEDSAMYFCASRGPDAYEQYFGPGTRLTVT.

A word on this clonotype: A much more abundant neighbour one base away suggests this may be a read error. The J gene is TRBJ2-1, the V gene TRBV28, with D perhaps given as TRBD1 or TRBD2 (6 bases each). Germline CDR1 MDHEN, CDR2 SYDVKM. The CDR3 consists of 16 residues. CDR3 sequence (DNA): TGTGCCGGCAGTGCCATGAGAGGGGGGTCTTACAATGAGCAGTTCTTC. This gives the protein CAGSAMRGGSYNEQFF.

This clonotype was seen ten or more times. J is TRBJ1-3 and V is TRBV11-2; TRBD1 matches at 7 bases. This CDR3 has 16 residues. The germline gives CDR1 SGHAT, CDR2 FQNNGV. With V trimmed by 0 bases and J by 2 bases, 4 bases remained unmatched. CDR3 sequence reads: CASSLDGTAPGNTIYF. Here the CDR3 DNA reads TGTGCCAGCAGCTTAGATGGGACAGCACCTGGAAACACCATATATTTT.

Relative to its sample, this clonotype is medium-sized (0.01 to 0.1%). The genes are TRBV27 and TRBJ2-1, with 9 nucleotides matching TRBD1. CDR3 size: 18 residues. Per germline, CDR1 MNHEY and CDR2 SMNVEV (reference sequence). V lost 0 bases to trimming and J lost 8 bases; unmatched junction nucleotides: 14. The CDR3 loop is CASSLSIIQGASRDEQFF. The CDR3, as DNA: TGTGCCAGCAGTTTATCCATTATACAGGGGGCGAGTCGTGATGAGCAGTTCTTC.

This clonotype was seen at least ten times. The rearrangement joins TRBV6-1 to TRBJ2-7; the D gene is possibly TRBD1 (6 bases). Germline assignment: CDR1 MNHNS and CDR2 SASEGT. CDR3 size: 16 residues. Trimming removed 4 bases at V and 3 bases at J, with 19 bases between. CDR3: CASSAQGSVGFYEQYF. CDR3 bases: TGTGCCAGCAGTGCACAGGGATCCGTAGGATTCTACGAGCAGTACTTC.

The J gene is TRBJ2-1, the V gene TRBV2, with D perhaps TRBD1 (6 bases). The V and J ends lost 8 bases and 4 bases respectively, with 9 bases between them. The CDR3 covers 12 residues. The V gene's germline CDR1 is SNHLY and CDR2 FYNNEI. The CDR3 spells CASQQGYNEQFF. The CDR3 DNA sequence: TGTGCCAGCCAACAGGGTTACAATGAGCAGTTCTTC.

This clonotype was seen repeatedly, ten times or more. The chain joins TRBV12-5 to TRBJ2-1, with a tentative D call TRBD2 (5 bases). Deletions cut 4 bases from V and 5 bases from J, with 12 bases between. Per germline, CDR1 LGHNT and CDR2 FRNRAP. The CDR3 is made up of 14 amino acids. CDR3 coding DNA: TGTGCTAGTGGTTCCCGGACCGGGAACAATGAGCAGTTCTTC. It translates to CASGSRTGNNEQFF.

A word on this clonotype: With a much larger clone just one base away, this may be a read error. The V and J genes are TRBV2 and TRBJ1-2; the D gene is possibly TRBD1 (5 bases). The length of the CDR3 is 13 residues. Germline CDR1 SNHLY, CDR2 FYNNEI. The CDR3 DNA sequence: TGTGCCAACAGCGTGGGACCCAGCTATGGCTACGCCTTC. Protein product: CANSVGPSYGYAF.

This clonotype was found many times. The CDR3 sequence: CASSQGASTDTQYF. CDR3 DNA sequence: TGCGCCAGCAGCCAGGGGGCTAGCACAGATACGCAGTATTTT. The V gene is TRBV4-1, the J gene TRBJ2-3; D may be TRBD1 (6 bases). Germline V gives CDR1 MGHRA, CDR2 YSYEKL. The V and J ends lost 3 bases and 0 bases respectively, with 7 bases between them. This CDR3 comprises 14 residues.

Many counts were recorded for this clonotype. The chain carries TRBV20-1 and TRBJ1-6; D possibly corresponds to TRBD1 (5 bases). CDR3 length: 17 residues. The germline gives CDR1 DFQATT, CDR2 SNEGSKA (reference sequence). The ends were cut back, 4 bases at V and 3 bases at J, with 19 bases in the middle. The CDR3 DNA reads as TGCAGTGCTAACCGGGACCCGTCTATCGGCTATAATTCACCCCTCCACTTT. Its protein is CSANRDPSIGYNSPLHF.

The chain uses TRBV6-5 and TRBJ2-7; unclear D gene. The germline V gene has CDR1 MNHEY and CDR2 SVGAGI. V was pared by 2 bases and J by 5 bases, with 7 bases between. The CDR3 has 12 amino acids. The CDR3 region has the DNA TGTGCCAGCAGTTACGCTCGGGACGAGCAGTACGTC. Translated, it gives CASSYARDEQYV.

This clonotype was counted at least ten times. CDR3 DNA sequence: TGTGCCAGCAGCTTATCTACTAATGAAAAACTGTTTTTT. It yields the protein CASSLSTNEKLFF. V usage is TRBV7-9 and J usage is TRBJ1-4; unclear D gene. CDR1 and CDR2 from the germline V gene are SEHNR and FQNEAQ (reference sequence). Trimming left V 2 bases short and J 2 bases short, with 3 bases between. The length of the CDR3 is 13 residues.

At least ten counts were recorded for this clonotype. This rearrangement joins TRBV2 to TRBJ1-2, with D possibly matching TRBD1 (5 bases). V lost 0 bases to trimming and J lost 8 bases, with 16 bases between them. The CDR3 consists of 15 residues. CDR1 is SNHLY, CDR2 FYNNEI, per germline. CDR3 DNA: TGTGCCAGCAGTGAAGCTTCAAGGGGCGCGTTCGGCTACACCTTC. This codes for CASSEASRGAFGYTF.

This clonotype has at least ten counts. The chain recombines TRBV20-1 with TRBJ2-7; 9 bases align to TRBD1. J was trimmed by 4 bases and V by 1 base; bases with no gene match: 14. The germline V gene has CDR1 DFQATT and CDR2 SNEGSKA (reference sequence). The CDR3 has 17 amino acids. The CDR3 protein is CSARGGWGTGLAYEQYF. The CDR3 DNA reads TGCAGTGCTAGAGGGGGGTGGGGGACAGGGTTAGCATACGAGCAGTACTTC.

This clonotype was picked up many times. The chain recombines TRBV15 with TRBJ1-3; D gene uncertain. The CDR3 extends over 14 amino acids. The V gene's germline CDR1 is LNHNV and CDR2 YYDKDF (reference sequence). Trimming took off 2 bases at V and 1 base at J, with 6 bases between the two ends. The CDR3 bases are TGTGCCACCAGCAGACGAGGTTCTGGAAACACCATATATTTT. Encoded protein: CATSRRGSGNTIYF.

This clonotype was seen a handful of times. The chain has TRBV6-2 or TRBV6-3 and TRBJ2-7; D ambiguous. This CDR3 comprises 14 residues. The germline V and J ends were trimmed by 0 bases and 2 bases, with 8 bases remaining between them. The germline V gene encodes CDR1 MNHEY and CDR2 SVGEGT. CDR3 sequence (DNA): TGTGCCAGCAGTTACTCGCAAGGGACCTACGAGCAGTACTTC. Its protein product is CASSYSQGTYEQYF.

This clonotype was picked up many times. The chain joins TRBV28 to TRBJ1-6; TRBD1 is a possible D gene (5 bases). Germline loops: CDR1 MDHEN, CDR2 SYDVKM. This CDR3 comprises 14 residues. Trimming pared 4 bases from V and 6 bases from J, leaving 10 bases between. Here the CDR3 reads CASSYQGPNSPLHF. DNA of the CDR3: TGTGCCAGCAGTTATCAGGGTCCTAATTCACCCCTCCACTTT.

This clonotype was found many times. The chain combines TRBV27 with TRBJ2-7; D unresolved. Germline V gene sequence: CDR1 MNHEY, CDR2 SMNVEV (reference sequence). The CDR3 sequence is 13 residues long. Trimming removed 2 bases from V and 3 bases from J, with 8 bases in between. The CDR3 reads CASSLDPSYEQYF. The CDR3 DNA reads TGTGCCAGCAGTTTAGACCCGAGCTACGAGCAGTACTTC.

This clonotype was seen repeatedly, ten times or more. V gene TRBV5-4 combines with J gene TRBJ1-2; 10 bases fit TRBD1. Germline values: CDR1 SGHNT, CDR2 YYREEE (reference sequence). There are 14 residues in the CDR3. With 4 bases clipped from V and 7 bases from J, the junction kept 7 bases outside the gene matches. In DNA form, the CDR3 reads TGTGCCAGCAGCCGTGACAGGGGGCTCGGTGGCTACACCTTC. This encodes CASSRDRGLGGYTF.

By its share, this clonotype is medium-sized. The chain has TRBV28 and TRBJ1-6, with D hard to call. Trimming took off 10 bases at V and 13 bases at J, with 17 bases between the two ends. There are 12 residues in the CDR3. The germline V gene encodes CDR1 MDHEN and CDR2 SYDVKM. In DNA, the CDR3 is TGTGCCACAAACATCCGAGGGAACCCCCTCCACTTT. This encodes CATNIRGNPLHF.

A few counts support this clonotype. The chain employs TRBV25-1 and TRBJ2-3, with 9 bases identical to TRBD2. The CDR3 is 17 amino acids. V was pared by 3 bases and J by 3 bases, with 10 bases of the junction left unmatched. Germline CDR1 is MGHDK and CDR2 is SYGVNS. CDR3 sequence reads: CASSDQLSGRGTDTQYF. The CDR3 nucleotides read TGTGCCAGCAGTGACCAACTTAGCGGGAGAGGAACAGATACGCAGTATTTT.

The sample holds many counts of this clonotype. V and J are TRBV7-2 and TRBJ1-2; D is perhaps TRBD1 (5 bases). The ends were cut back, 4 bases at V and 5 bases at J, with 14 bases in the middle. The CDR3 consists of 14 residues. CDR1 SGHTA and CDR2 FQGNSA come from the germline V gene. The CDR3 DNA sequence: TGTGCCAGCAGCTCAGCCAGGGAATCGTATGGCTACACCTTC. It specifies CASSSARESYGYTF.

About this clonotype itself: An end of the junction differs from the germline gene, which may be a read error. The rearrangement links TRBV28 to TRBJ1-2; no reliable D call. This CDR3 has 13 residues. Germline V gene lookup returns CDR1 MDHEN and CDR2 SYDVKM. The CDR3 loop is CSSGSGSWLGYTF. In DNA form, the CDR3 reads TGTTCCAGCGGAAGCGGGTCATGGTTAGGCTACACCTTC.

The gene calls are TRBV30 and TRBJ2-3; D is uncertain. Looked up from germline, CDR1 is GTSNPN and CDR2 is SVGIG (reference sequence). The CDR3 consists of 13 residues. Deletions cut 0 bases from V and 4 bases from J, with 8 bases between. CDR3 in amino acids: CAWSVPGADTQYF. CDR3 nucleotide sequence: TGTGCCTGGAGTGTGCCGGGCGCAGATACGCAGTATTTT.

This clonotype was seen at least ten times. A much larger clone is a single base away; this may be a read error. This CDR3 reads CAISGSPQLNEQFF. Here the CDR3 DNA reads TGTGCCATCAGTGGGTCCCCTCAGCTCAATGAGCAGTTCTTC. The J gene is TRBJ2-1, the V gene TRBV10-3; D is ambiguous. Per the germline V gene, CDR1 is ENHRY and CDR2 is SYGVKD. V dropped 4 bases and J dropped 6 bases, with 13 bases sitting between them. The CDR3 length is 14 residues.

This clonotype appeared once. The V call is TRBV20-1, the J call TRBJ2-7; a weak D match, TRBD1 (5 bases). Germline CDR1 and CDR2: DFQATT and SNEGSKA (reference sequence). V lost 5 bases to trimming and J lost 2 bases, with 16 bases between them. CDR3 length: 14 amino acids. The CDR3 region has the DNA TGCAGTGCTCCGACAGCAGACCTTCCCTACGAGCAGTACTTC. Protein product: CSAPTADLPYEQYF.

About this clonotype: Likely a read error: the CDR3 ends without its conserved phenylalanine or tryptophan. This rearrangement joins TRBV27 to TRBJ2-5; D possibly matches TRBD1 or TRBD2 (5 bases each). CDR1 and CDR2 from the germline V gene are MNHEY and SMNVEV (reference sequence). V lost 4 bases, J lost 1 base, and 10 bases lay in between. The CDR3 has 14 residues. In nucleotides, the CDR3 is TGTGCCAGCAGTTCCCGTGGGGGCCAAGAGACCCAGTACCTC. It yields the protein CASSSRGGQETQYL.

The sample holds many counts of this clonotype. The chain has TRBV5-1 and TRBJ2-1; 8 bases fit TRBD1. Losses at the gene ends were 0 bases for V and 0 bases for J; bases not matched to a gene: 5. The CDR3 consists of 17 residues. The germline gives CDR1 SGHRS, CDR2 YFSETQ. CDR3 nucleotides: TGCGCCAGCAGCTTGGGGAGACAGGGGAGCTCCTACAATGAGCAGTTCTTC. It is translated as CASSLGRQGSSYNEQFF.

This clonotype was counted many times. Here the CDR3 reads CSARDWQGSQPQHF. The CDR3 DNA reads as TGCAGTGCTAGAGATTGGCAGGGTAGTCAGCCCCAGCATTTT. This sequence joins TRBV20-1 and TRBJ1-5; D may be TRBD1 (5 bases). Germline lookup yields CDR1 DFQATT and CDR2 SNEGSKA (reference sequence). This CDR3 contains 14 residues. V was trimmed by 0 bases and J by 6 bases, leaving 12 bases between them.

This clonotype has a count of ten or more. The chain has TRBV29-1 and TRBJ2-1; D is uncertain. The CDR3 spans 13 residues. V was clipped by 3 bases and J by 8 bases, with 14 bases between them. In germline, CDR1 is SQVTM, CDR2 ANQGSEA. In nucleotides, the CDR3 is TGCAGCGTTGAGAGCCCTACCTTGGATGAGCAGTTCTTC. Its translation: CSVESPTLDEQFF.